The source of this T cell receptor (beta chain) is a study of shared clonotypes between healthy human individuals. Turning to this clone: Its antigen remains unidentified.

It was across several immunoSEQ plates that each subset's genomic DNA was evenly split. Profiling relied on immunoSEQ multiplex PCR, and the TCRdb table lists in-frame clones only, not all of them. This sample yields about 590,000 clones, of which around 95% are seen a single time; 0.09% to 0.13% belongs to the top ten. As defined, naive CD8 cells were CD45RO-negative and positively selected for CCR7, with terminally differentiated effector memory CD45RA+ cells excluded. Participating donors were healthy, HIV-negative adults free of recent acute infections or vaccinations. General study points: Unshared clonotypes carried lower generation probabilities than those common to all four donors. In the sorted subsets, rarefaction showed sequencing was incomplete despite large depth.

Sequenced input: naive CD8+ T cells sorted from blood. The origin of this receptor is a woman in her thirties in good health.

The CDR3 nucleotides are TGTGCCAGCAGTGAGAATTCGTTCCTCGACTACGAGCAGTACTTC. The encoded protein is CASSENSFLDYEQYF. This chain uses TRBV2 with TRBJ2-7; D gene unclear. Germline CDR1 SNHLY, CDR2 FYNNEI. V was shortened by 3 bases and J by 3 bases, with 15 bases between the two germline ends. The length of the CDR3 is 15 residues.